Below are 26 T cell receptor beta chains sequenced from a single sample in a study of breast tumors, draining lymph nodes, adjacent tissues. Samples came from axillary lymph nodes draining the breast cancer. TCRdb reprocessed the multiplex PCR reads via MiXCR and lists one record per CDR3 protein. This table has approximately 280,000 distinct CDR3 sequences, more than 30% appearing once. Sequenced sample: axillary lymph node tissue. The origin of the receptors is a female donor with breast cancer. Some clones in this sample may be carry-over from other donors' samples.

The rearrangement links TRBV25-1 to TRBJ1-5; the match to TRBD1 covers 9 bases. Trimming removed 11 bases from V and 1 base from J; junction bases left unmatched: 15. The CDR3 is 17 amino acids. The germline CDR1 and CDR2 sequences are MGHDK and SYGVNS. The CDR3 nucleotides are TGTGCCTGCCCGGGACAGGGAAGTTCGTTCAGCAATCAGCCCCAGCATTTT. This encodes CACPGQGSSFSNQPQHF.

The table lists this clonotype with many counts. The chain uses TRBV7-2 and TRBJ2-3; D is perhaps TRBD2 (5 bases). The CDR3 is 15 amino acids. Per germline, CDR1 SGHTA and CDR2 FQGNSA. Trimming took 4 bases from V and 9 from J, leaving 20 bases between them. The CDR3 nucleotides are TGTGCCAGCAGCTCGCAAACCGGGTTTCGGGAAACGCAGTATTTT. Amino acid sequence: CASSSQTGFRETQYF.

The sample holds many counts of this clonotype. The V gene is TRBV15, the J gene TRBJ2-3, with 7 bases matching TRBD2. Germline V gene data show CDR1 as LNHNV and CDR2 as YYDKDF (reference sequence). Losses at the gene ends were 4 bases for V and 4 bases for J; bases not matched to a gene: 11. This CDR3 contains 16 residues. In nucleotides, the CDR3 is TGTGCCACCAGCATGTACAGCGGGAATTCTCCAGATACGCAGTATTTT. Protein sequence: CATSMYSGNSPDTQYF.

This clonotype occurred many times. V and J are TRBV5-8 and TRBJ1-6; 9 positions agree with TRBD1. Germline V CDR1 and CDR2: SGHTS, YDEGEE. V lost 3 bases and J lost 9; bases outside the gene matches: 4. The CDR3 contains 14 residues. This chain's CDR3 is CASSSGTGPSPLHF. The CDR3 coding sequence is TGTGCCAGCAGCTCCGGGACAGGGCCTTCACCCCTCCACTTT.

The rearrangement uses TRBV20-1 and TRBJ2-3; 12 nucleotides match TRBD2. The germline V gene has CDR1 DFQATT and CDR2 SNEGSKA (reference sequence). The CDR3 totals 17 residues. V was clipped by 3 bases and J by 3 bases; unmatched bases: 10. The CDR3 reads CSARRVPSGRATDTQYF. For the CDR3, the DNA is TGCAGTGCTAGGCGCGTGCCTAGCGGGAGGGCAACAGATACGCAGTATTTT.

Of note for this clonotype: A much more abundant neighbour one base away suggests this may be a read error. The genes are TRBV12-3 or TRBV12-4 and TRBJ2-7; 9 bases line up with TRBD2. V shed 3 bases and J 2 bases; nucleotides not matched to a gene: 8. The CDR3 sequence is 16 residues long. This CDR3 is CASSFGHQREAYEQYF. DNA for the CDR3: TGTGCCAGCAGTTTCGGTCATCAGCGGGAGGCCTACGAGCAGTACTTC.

V and J are TRBV5-4 and TRBJ2-1; 11 bases line up with TRBD2. With V trimmed by 7 bases and J by 1 base, 7 bases remained unmatched. This CDR3 spans 16 amino acids. Looked up from germline, CDR1 is SGHNT and CDR2 is YYREEE (reference sequence). DNA of the CDR3: TGTGCCAGCGGCTCCACTAGCGGGGGTTCCTACAATGAGCAGTTCTTC. This codes for CASGSTSGGSYNEQFF.

V is TRBV15 and J is TRBJ2-3; the D is unclear. Trimming took off 9 bases at V and 0 bases at J, with 7 bases between the two ends. The CDR3 is 12 amino acids. CDR1 and CDR2 from the germline V gene are LNHNV and YYDKDF (reference sequence). The CDR3: CATSTSTDTQYF. CDR3 bases: TGTGCCACGAGTACTAGCACAGATACGCAGTATTTT. The variable domain in full, with the rest retrieved from reference TRBV15 and TRBJ2-3, is DAMVIQNPRYQVTQFGKPVTLSCSQTLNHNVMYWYQQKSSQAPKLLFHYYDKDFNNEADTPDNFQSRRPNTSFCFLDIRSPGLGDTAMYLCATSTSTDTQYFGPGTRLTVL.

This clonotype appeared many times. This chain links TRBV3-1 with TRBJ1-6; D unclear. CDR3 length: 16 residues. Germline V gene lookup returns CDR1 LGHDT and CDR2 YNNKEL (reference sequence). The V and J ends lost 1 base and 7 bases respectively, with 14 bases between them. The CDR3 reads CASSQGIGRENSPLHF. CDR3 DNA sequence: TGTGCCAGCAGCCAAGGGATAGGCCGGGAGAATTCACCCCTCCACTTT.

The count of this clonotype is one. With a much larger clone just one base away, this may be a read error. The genes are TRBV6-1 and TRBJ2-7; 10 nucleotides align to TRBD1. The CDR3 has 14 residues. The J segment lost 6 bases and the V segment lost 2 bases, leaving 4 bases of the junction unmatched. CDR1 is MNHNS, CDR2 SASEGT, per germline. The CDR3 is CASSEFGTGVEQYF. CDR3 DNA sequence: TGTGCCAGCAGTGAATTCGGGACAGGGGTCGAGCAGTACTTC.

This clonotype was picked up many times. The chain recombines TRBV5-1 with TRBJ2-1; a weak D match, TRBD1 (6 bases). The CDR3 consists of 15 residues. CDR1 and CDR2 (germline): SGHRS, YFSETQ. Trimming removed 4 bases at V and 5 bases at J, with 16 bases between. CDR3 protein: CASSPGDWANNEQFF. In DNA form, the CDR3 reads TGCGCCAGCAGCCCAGGGGATTGGGCTAACAATGAGCAGTTCTTC.

This clonotype has more than one count but fewer than ten. A much larger clonotype is one base distant, so this may be a read error. Because the CDR3 is missing its conserved closing phenylalanine or tryptophan, this is likely a read error. The chain couples TRBV7-8 to TRBJ1-2; perhaps TRBD1 as D (5 bases). Germline V gene data show CDR1 as SGHVS and CDR2 as FQNEAQ. V gave up 1 base and J gave up 8 bases, with 14 bases separating them. The CDR3 loop spans 14 amino acids. Here the CDR3 reads CASSLVQGARGYTL. CDR3 coding DNA: TGTGCCAGCAGCTTAGTACAAGGGGCGCGGGGCTACACCCTC.

With respect to this clonotype: Mismatch with germline at one junction end may stem from a read error. The chain couples TRBV14 to TRBJ2-1; 10 nucleotides agree with TRBD2. CDR3 length: 15 residues. From germline, CDR1 is SGHDN and CDR2 FVKESK. The CDR3 region has the DNA TGCGCCAGCAGCCAAACTAGCGGGATTCAGAATGAGCAGTTCTTC. Its translation is CASSQTSGIQNEQFF.

Many counts were recorded for this clonotype. The DNA of the CDR3 is TGTGCCAGCAGTTCGACAGGGCAGTCTGGAAACACCATATATTTT. Protein sequence: CASSSTGQSGNTIYF. The chain is built from TRBV7-9 and TRBJ1-3; TRBD1 matches 7 bases. The CDR3 consists of 15 residues. Trimming cost V 6 bases and J 1 base; bases outside gene matches: 6. CDR1 is SEHNR and CDR2 is FQNEAQ in the germline V gene (reference sequence).

The CDR3 sequence is CASSLRQGVGPEAFF. The CDR3 nucleotides read TGTGCCAGCAGCTTAAGACAGGGCGTAGGCCCTGAAGCTTTCTTT. The chain joins TRBV7-6 to TRBJ1-1, with 7 bases identical to TRBD1. The length of the CDR3 is 15 residues. Looked up from germline, CDR1 is SGHVS and CDR2 is FNYEAQ. The J segment lost 6 bases and the V segment lost 2 bases, leaving 9 bases of the junction unmatched.

This clonotype came up many times. The chain links TRBV7-2 to TRBJ2-2, with 14 bases aligning to TRBD2. The ends lost 6 bases at V and 7 bases at J; junction bases unmatched: 4. This CDR3 has 15 residues. CDR1 SGHTA and CDR2 FQGNSA come from the germline V gene. The CDR3 DNA reads as TGTGCCAGCAGATCGGGACTAGCGGGGGTCGGGGAGCTGTTTTTT. Translated, it gives CASRSGLAGVGELFF.

The sample holds many counts of this clonotype. The CDR3 is CASSLGGSQETQYF. The CDR3 coding sequence is TGTGCCAGCAGCTTGGGAGGATCTCAAGAGACCCAGTACTTC. The genes are TRBV5-8 and TRBJ2-5; D is unclear. This CDR3 is built from 14 residues. V was shortened by 0 bases and J by 2 bases, with 8 bases between the two germline ends. Germline V gives CDR1 SGHTS, CDR2 YDEGEE.

In its sample, this clonotype was seen once. V and J are TRBV6-1 and TRBJ2-2; D not certain. V shed 5 bases and J shed 8 bases, with 15 bases lying between them. CDR1 MNHNS and CDR2 SASEGT come from the germline V gene. The CDR3 runs 14 residues. CDR3 in DNA: TGTGCCAGCAGTCTCACCGGCCCGGCGGGGGAGCTGTTTTTT. Its translation is CASSLTGPAGELFF.

About this clonotype itself: One base away lies a much larger clone, so this may be a sequencing read error. The genes are TRBV7-8 and TRBJ2-7; a weak D match, TRBD2 (6 bases). Germline loops: CDR1 SGHVS, CDR2 FQNEAQ. The CDR3 is made up of 14 amino acids. The CDR3: CASSYVLGGYERYF. CDR3 nucleotides: TGTGCCAGCAGTTACGTTCTGGGAGGCTACGAGCGGTACTTC.

At least ten counts were recorded for this clonotype. This chain joins TRBV20-1 and TRBJ2-5; the D is unclear. Germline V CDR1 and CDR2: DFQATT, SNEGSKA (reference sequence). The CDR3 sequence is 13 residues long. Trimming removed 6 bases at V and 5 bases at J, with 16 bases between. The CDR3 loop is CSAKSPGRETQYF. The CDR3 region has the DNA TGCAGTGCCAAATCCCCCGGTCGGGAGACCCAGTACTTC.

This clonotype was seen repeatedly, ten times or more. This chain joins TRBV7-9 and TRBJ2-7; D perhaps matches TRBD2 (6 bases). CDR1 and CDR2 from the germline V gene are SEHNR and FQNEAQ (reference sequence). V gave up 3 bases and J gave up 1 base, with 19 bases separating them. This CDR3 contains 17 residues. The CDR3 DNA sequence: TGTGCCAGCAGCTTTGATGCGGGCGGGGCCACATCCTACGAGCAGTACTTC. This gives the protein CASSFDAGGATSYEQYF.

Regarding this clonotype: A read error may be the cause here, since a much bigger clone is one base away. The chain has TRBV5-5 and TRBJ1-5, with D uncertain. Germline CDR1 and CDR2: SGHKS and YYEKEE (reference sequence). The CDR3 consists of 15 residues. Trimming removed 2 bases from V and 3 bases from J, with 12 bases in between. DNA of the CDR3: TGTGCCAGCAGCTTAGGGTCCCCAGTCAATCAGCCCCAGCATTTT. Encoded protein: CASSLGSPVNQPQHF.

This clonotype has a count of ten or more. The chain couples TRBV20-1 to TRBJ2-7, with D possibly TRBD2 on 5 matching bases. CDR3 size: 13 residues. The germline V and J ends were trimmed by 7 bases and 0 bases, with 13 bases remaining between them. Germline V gives CDR1 DFQATT, CDR2 SNEGSKA (reference sequence). In DNA, the CDR3 is TGCAGTGTAGATGACGGGAACTCCTACGAGCAGTACTTC. It translates to CSVDDGNSYEQYF.

The chain recombines TRBV13 with TRBJ2-7; D is perhaps TRBD1 or TRBD2 (6 bases each). From germline, CDR1 is PRHDT and CDR2 FYEKMQ (reference sequence). There are 15 residues in the CDR3. Trimming took off 7 bases at V and 7 bases at J, with 23 bases between the two ends. CDR3 residues: CASNRTLHGGGEQYF. The CDR3 DNA is TGTGCCAGCAATCGCACTCTCCACGGAGGGGGGGAGCAGTACTTC.

The chain carries TRBV4-2 and TRBJ2-1; 10 nucleotides agree with TRBD1. Per the germline V gene, CDR1 is LGHNA and CDR2 is YNFKEQ. Losses at the gene ends were 2 bases for V and 7 bases for J; bases not matched to a gene: 2. The CDR3 length is 14 residues. The CDR3 DNA follows: TGTGCCAGCAGCCAACGGGACAGGGGAAATGAGCAGTTCTTC. Amino acids: CASSQRDRGNEQFF.

The J gene is TRBJ2-3, the V gene TRBV10-3, with TRBD2 as a possible D gene (5 bases). The length of the CDR3 is 15 residues. Germline assignment: CDR1 ENHRY and CDR2 SYGVKD. Trimming pared 2 bases from V and 5 bases from J, leaving 14 bases between. The CDR3 DNA reads TGTGCCATCAGTGAGGATAGCGCGAGTGGAGATACGCAGTATTTT. It codes for CAISEDSASGDTQYF.